This T cell receptor beta chain originates from a study of T cell repertoires in cytomegalovirus infection. Study background: CMV epitopes that were recently identified and HLA-C-restricted were used alongside well-studied HLA-B-restricted ones. Public TCR beta signature analysis indicated the presence of both CMV infection and matching HLA type.

This clonotype has a single count. Its matching antigen is unknown. TCRdb fed the reads into MiXCR, producing one record per CDR3 protein. The data hold about 770,000 distinct CDR3 sequences, with 25% to 30% observed a single time. This CDR3 is built from 15 residues. Per the germline V gene, CDR1 is MGHRA and CDR2 is YSYEKL. V lost 0 bases and J lost 7; bases outside the gene matches: 4. The J gene is TRBJ2-2, the V gene TRBV4-1; 8 bases are shared with TRBD2. This specimen was cultured CD8+ T cells from PBMCs, taken from culture after CMV antigen stimulation. The receptor was isolated from a human donor in good health (CMV status not recorded). Some clones in this sample may be carry-over from other donors' samples. The CDR3 nucleotides read TGCGCCAGCAGCCAAGATCGTACTAGCGGCGGGGAGCTGTTTTTT. Translating it yields CASSQDRTSGGELFF.